The 2 T cell receptor beta chains reported below all come from one sample, sequenced in a study of shared clonotypes between healthy human individuals. Terminally differentiated effector memory CD45RA+ cells were left out of the naive CD8 fraction, which was CD45RO-negative and positively selected for CCR7. TCRdb keeps only in-frame clones here, not all; method: immunoSEQ multiplex PCR. The sample consists of some 740,000 clones, nearly 95% of them appearing once. Material for sequencing was naive CD8+ T cells sorted from blood. These receptors were taken from a man aged 30-40 years in good health.

This clone occurred once. The chain recombines TRBV6-1 with TRBJ2-1, with 8 bases that match TRBD2. Germline CDR1 MNHNS, CDR2 SASEGT. CDR3 length equals 16 residues. With 3 bases clipped from V and 4 bases from J, the junction kept 8 bases outside the gene matches. CDR3 DNA sequence: TGTGCCAGCAGTGAGACAATTAGCGGGATTTACAATGAGCAGTTCTTC. It encodes CASSETISGIYNEQFF.

The chain carries TRBV6-5 and TRBJ2-1; weak D call: TRBD1 (6 bases). Germline-derived CDR1 and CDR2 are MNHEY and SVGAGI. This CDR3 comprises 12 residues. Trimming took 5 bases from V and 11 from J, leaving 13 bases between them. The CDR3 region has the DNA TGTGCCAGCAGTCCCGGACAGTCGAAGCAGTTCTTC. It encodes CASSPGQSKQFF.